This T cell receptor (beta chain) was identified in a study of cytomegalovirus exposure and HLA in healthy donors. Background on the study: Per a later analysis, the approximately 620 first-cohort and under 150 validation repertoires shared one platform.

A single count supports this clone. Its specificity is not known. Findings and caveats of the study: Published work reported that the classifier diagnosed cytomegalovirus status with high specificity and sensitivity. The study recorded over 150 TCR beta chains that were cytomegalovirus-associated.

TCRdb's table, derived via immunoSEQ multiplex PCR, lists solely in-frame clones and lacks some. The sample contains 150,000 or so clones, 84% of which appear only once. The CDR3 has 13 amino acids. The V gene lost 4 bases and the J gene lost 6 bases, with 13 bases spanning the gap. Germline CDR1 reads MGHDK; CDR2 reads SYGVNS. The chain has TRBV25-1 and TRBJ2-7, with a weak D call TRBD1 (5 bases). Material: PBMCs. The receptor was derived from a man younger than 40 in good health and CMV-seropositive. The CDR3 reads CASSVDTWREQYF. CDR3 nucleotide sequence: TGTGCCAGCAGTGTGGACACCTGGCGCGAGCAGTACTTC.